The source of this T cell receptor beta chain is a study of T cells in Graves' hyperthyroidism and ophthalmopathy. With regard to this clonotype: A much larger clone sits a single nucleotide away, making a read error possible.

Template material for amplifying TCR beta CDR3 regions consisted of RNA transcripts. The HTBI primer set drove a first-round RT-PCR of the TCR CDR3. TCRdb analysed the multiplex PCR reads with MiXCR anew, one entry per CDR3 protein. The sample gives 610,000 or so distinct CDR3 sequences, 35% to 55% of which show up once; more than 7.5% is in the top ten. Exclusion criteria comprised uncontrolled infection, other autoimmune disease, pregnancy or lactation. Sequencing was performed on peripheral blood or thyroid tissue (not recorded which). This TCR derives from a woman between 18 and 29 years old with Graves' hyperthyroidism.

The CDR3 DNA sequence: TGTGCCAGTAGTTTCAGGACAGCGCCAACTAATGAAAAACTGTTTTTT. It translates to CASSFRTAPTNEKLFF. The gene calls are TRBV19 and TRBJ1-4, with D possibly TRBD1 on 6 matching bases. This CDR3 is 16 amino acids long. Deletions cut 5 bases from V and 0 bases from J, with 13 bases between. Germline lookup yields CDR1 LNHDA and CDR2 SQIVND (reference sequence).